Sequencing of this T cell receptor (beta chain) was carried out in a study of metastatic and nonmetastatic thyroid tumors. In the study overall: The study looked at repertoires side by side in blood and in tumor or nodule tissue from malignant and benign thyroid patients. Notes on the study in general: For both blood and tumor, malignant thyroid tumors reportedly showed significantly higher TCR beta diversity than benign nodules did.

The V end was cut by 4 bases, the J end by 8 bases, with 16 bases between. CDR1 is SGHNT, CDR2 YYREEE, per germline (reference sequence). The CDR3 contains 14 residues. To note about this clone: Its specificity is unknown.

Methods used by the authors: What underpinned the distant-metastasis classifier for papillary thyroid cancer was the set of CDR3 differences across clinicopathological groups. With MiXCR, TCRdb called clones anew from the PCR reads. It is TCRdb's table, rather than the study itself, that gives the V and J calls and clone size. The top ten clones hold around 3.3% of a sample with about 92,000 clones, under 15% of them seen once. No treatment had been given to any patient before thyroid surgery. Sequenced material: blood. V is TRBV5-4 and J is TRBJ1-3, with D perhaps TRBD1 (5 bases). This clonotype was sampled from a female donor with papillary thyroid cancer or a benign thyroid nodule (not recorded which). Some clones in this sample may be carry-over from other donors' samples. CDR3 coding DNA: TGTGCCAGCAGCATACACGGGGACGGTGACACCATATATTTT. The encoded protein is CASSIHGDGDTIYF.